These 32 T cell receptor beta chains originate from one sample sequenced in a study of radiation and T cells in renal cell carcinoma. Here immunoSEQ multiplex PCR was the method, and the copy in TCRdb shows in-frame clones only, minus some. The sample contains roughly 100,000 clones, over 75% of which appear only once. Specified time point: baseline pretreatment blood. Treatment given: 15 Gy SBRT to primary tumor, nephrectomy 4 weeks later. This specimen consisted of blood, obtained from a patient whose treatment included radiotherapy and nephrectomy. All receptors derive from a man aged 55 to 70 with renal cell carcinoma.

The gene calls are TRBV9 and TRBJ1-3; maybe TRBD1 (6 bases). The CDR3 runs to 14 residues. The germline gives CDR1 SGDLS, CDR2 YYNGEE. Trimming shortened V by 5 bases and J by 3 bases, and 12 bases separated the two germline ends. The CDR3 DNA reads TGTGCCAGCAGAACAGGGTTGGTTGGAAACACCATATATTTT. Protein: CASRTGLVGNTIYF.

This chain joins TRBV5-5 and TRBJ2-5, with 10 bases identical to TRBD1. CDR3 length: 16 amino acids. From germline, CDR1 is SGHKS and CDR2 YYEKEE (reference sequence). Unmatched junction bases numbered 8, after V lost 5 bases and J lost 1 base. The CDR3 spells CASSIRQGAFQETQYF. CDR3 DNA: TGTGCCAGCAGTATCCGACAGGGGGCGTTCCAAGAGACCCAGTACTTC.

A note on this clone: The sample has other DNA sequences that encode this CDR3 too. CDR3 nucleotides: TGTGCCAGCAGCTTAGCAGGAGGAGAGACCCAGTACTTC. Translated, it gives CASSLAGGETQYF. V gene TRBV7-7 combines with J gene TRBJ2-5, with D perhaps TRBD2 (5 bases). Germline V gives CDR1 SSHAT, CDR2 FNYEAQ (reference sequence). The CDR3 runs 13 residues. Trimming left V 0 bases short and J 4 bases short, with 6 bases between.

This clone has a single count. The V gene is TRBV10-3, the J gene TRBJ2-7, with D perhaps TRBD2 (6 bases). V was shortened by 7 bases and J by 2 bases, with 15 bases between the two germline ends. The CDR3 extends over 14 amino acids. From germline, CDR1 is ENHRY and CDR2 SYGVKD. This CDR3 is CAIKTGVDPYEQYF. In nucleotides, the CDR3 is TGTGCCATCAAAACGGGGGTAGACCCCTACGAGCAGTACTTC.

Here the CDR3 reads CASRLLAGGPLDEQFF. CDR3 nucleotide sequence: TGTGCCAGCAGGCTACTAGCGGGAGGTCCCTTAGATGAGCAGTTCTTC. This sequence joins TRBV27 and TRBJ2-1, with 12 bases identical to TRBD2. Trimming removed 6 bases from V and 8 bases from J; junction bases left unmatched: 11. This CDR3 comprises 16 residues. Germline V lookup: CDR1 MNHEY, CDR2 SMNVEV (reference sequence).

CDR3 sequence (DNA): TGTGCCAGCAGCTCCGCTAGCGGGTCTAGCACAGATACGCAGTATTTT. Its translation: CASSSASGSSTDTQYF. J is TRBJ2-3 and V is TRBV5-6; 8 bases are shared with TRBD2. The CDR3 covers 16 residues. Looked up from germline, CDR1 is SGHDT and CDR2 is YYEEEE. V gave up 3 bases and J gave up 0 bases; unmatched junction bases: 6.

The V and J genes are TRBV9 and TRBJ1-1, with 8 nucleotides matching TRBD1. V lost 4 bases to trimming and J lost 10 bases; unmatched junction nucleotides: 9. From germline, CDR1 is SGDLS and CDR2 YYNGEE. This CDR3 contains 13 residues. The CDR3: CASSPRQGRRAFF. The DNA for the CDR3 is TGTGCCAGCAGCCCCAGACAGGGGCGAAGAGCTTTCTTT. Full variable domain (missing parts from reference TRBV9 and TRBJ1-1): DSGVTQTPKHLITATGQRVTLRCSPRSGDLSVYWYQQSLDQGLQFLIQYYNGEERAKGNILERFSAQQFPDLHSELNLSSLELGDSALYFCASSPRQGRRAFFGQGTRLTVV.

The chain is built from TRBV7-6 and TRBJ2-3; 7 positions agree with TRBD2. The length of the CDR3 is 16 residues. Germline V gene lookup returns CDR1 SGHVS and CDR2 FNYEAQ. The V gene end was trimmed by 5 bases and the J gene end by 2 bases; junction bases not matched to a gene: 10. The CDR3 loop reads CASSPVGAGLTDTQYF. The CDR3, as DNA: TGTGCCAGCAGCCCTGTGGGAGCGGGGCTCACAGATACGCAGTATTTT.

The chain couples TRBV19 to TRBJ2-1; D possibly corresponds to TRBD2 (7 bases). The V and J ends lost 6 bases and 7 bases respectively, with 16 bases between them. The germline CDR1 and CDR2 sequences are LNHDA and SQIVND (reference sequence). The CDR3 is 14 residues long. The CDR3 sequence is CASSLRGAWNEQFF. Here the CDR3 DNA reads TGTGCCAGTAGCCTCCGGGGGGCTTGGAATGAGCAGTTCTTC.

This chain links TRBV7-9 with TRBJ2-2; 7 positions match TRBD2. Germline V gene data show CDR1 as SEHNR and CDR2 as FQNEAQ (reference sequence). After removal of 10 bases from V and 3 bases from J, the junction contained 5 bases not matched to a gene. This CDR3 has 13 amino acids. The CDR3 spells CAKTRGDTGELFF. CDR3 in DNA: TGTGCCAAAACTCGGGGGGACACCGGGGAGCTGTTTTTT.

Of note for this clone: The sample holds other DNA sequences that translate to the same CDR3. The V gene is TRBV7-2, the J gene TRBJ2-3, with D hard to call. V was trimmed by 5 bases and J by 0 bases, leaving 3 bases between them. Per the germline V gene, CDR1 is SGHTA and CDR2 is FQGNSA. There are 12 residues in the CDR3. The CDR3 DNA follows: TGTGCCAGCAGCCCTAGCACAGATACGCAGTATTTT. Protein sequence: CASSPSTDTQYF.

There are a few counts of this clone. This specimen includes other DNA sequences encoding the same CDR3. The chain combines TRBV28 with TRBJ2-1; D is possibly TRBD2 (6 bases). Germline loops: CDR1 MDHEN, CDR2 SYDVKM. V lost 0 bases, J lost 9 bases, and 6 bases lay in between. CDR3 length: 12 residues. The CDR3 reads CASSLWGGEQFF. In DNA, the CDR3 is TGTGCCAGCAGTTTATGGGGGGGTGAGCAGTTCTTC.

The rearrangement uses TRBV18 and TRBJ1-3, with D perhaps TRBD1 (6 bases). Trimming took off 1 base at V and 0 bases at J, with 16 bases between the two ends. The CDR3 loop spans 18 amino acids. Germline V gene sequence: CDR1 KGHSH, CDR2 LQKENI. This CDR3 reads CASSPLSLQGDSGNTIYF. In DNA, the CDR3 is TGTGCCAGCTCACCACTATCGCTACAGGGCGACTCTGGAAACACCATATATTTT.

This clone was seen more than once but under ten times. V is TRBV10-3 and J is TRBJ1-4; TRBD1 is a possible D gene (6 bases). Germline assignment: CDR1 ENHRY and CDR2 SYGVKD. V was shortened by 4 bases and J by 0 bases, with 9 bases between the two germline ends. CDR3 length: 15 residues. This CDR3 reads CAISVQGPTNEKLFF. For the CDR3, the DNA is TGTGCCATCAGTGTACAGGGCCCAACTAATGAAAAACTGTTTTTT.

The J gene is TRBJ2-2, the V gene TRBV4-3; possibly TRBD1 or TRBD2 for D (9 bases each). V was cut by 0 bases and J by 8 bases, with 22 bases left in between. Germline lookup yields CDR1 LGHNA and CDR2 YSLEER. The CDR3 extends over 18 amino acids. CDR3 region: CASSQDWDRVLAGGELFF. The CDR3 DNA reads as TGCGCCAGCAGCCAAGATTGGGACAGGGTGCTAGCGGGAGGGGAGCTGTTTTTT.

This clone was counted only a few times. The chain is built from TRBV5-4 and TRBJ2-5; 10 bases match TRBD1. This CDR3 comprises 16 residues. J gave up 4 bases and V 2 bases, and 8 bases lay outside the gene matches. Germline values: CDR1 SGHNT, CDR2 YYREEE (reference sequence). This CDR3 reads CASSFRQGASRETQYF. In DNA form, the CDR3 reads TGTGCCAGCAGCTTTAGACAGGGGGCTAGTAGAGAGACCCAGTACTTC.

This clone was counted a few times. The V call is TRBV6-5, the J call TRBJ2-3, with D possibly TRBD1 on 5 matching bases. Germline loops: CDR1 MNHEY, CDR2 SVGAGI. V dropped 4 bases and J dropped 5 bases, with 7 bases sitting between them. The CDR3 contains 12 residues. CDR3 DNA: TGTGCCAGCAGTTCCGACAGAGATACGCAGTATTTT. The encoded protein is CASSSDRDTQYF.

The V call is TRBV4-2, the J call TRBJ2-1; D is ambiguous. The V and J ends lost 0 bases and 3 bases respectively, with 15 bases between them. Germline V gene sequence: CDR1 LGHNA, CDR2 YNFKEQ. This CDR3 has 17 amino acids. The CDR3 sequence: CASSQDVAVEVYNEQFF. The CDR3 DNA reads TGTGCCAGCAGCCAAGATGTGGCAGTGGAAGTCTACAATGAGCAGTTCTTC.

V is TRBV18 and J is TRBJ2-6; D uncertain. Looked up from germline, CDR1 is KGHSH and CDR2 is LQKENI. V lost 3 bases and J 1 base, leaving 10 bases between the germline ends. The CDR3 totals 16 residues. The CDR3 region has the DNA TGTGCCAGCTCACCTTTCATGTCTTCTGGGGCCAACGTCCTGACTTTC. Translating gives CASSPFMSSGANVLTF. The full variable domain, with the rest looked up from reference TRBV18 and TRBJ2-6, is NAGVMQNPRHLVRRRGQEARLRCSPMKGHSHVYWYRQLPEEGLKFMVYLQKENIIDESGMPKERFSAEFPKEGPSILRIQQVVRGDSAAYFCASSPFMSSGANVLTFGAGSRLTVL.

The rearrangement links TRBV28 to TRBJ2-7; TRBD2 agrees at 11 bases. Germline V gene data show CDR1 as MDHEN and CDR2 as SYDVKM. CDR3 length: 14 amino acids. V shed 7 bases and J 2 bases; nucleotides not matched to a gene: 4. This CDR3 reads CASTSTSGTYEQYF. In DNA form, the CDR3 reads TGTGCCAGCACCTCGACTAGCGGGACCTACGAGCAGTACTTC.

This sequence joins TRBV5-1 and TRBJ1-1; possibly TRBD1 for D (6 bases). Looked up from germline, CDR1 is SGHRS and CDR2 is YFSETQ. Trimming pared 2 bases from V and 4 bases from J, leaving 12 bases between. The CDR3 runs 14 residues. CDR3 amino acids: CASSFNGQSTEAFF. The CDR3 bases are TGCGCCAGCAGCTTCAACGGACAGTCCACTGAAGCTTTCTTT. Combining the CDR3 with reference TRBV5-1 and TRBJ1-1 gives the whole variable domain KAGVTQTPRYLIKTRGQQVTLSCSPISGHRSVSWYQQTPGQGLQFLFEYFSETQRNKGNFPGRFSGRQFSNSRSEMNVSTLELGDSALYLCASSFNGQSTEAFFGQGTRLTVV.

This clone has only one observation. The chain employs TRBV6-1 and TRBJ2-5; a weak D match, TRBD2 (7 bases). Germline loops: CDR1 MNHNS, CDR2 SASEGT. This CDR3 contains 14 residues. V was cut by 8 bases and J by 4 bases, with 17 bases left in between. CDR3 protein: CASVGGRLGETQYF. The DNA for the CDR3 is TGTGCCAGCGTGGGGGGGCGCTTAGGAGAGACCCAGTACTTC.

The CDR3, as DNA: TGCGCCAGCAGCCAAGATACGGCGGGAGCGGGTGAGCAGTTCTTC. This encodes CASSQDTAGAGEQFF. This sequence joins TRBV4-3 and TRBJ2-1, with 7 nucleotides matching TRBD2. Germline trimming cut 0 bases from V and 9 bases from J; bases unmatched to any gene: 8. The CDR3 is 15 amino acids. Germline lookup yields CDR1 LGHNA and CDR2 YSLEER.

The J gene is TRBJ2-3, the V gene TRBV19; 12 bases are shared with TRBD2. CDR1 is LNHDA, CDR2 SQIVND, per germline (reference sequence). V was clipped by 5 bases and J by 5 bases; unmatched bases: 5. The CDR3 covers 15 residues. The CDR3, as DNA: TGTGCCAGTAGTCAACTAGCGGGAGGCGGAGATACGCAGTATTTT. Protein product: CASSQLAGGGDTQYF. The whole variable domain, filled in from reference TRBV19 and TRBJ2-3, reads DGGITQSPKYLFRKEGQNVTLSCEQNLNHDAMYWYRQDPGQGLRLIYYSQIVNDFQKGDIAEGYSVSREKKESFPLTVTSAQKNPTAFYLCASSQLAGGGDTQYFGPGTRLTVL.

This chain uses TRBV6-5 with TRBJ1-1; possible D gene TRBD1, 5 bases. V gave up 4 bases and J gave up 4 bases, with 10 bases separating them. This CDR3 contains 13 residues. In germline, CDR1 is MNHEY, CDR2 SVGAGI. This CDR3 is CASSSPGTTEAFF. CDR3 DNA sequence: TGTGCCAGCAGTTCTCCCGGGACCACTGAAGCTTTCTTT.

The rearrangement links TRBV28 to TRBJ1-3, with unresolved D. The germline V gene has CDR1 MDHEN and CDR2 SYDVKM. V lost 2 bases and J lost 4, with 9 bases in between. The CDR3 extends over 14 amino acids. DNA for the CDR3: TGTGCCAGCAGTTTACTAGATTACGGAAACACCATATATTTT. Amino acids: CASSLLDYGNTIYF.

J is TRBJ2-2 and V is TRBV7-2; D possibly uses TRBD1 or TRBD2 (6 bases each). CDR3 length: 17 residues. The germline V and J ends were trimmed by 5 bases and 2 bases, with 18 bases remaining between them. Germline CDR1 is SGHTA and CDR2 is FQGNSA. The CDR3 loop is CASSPGGGGHNTGELFF. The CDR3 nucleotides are TGTGCCAGCAGCCCTGGGGGTGGGGGGCACAACACCGGGGAGCTGTTTTTT.

CDR3 protein: CASSERTTNEKLFF. CDR3 bases: TGTGCCAGCAGCGAACGGACAACTAATGAAAAACTGTTTTTT. The V call is TRBV9, the J call TRBJ1-4, with D unclear. The germline gives CDR1 SGDLS, CDR2 YYNGEE. Trimming shortened V by 3 bases and J by 0 bases, and 6 bases separated the two germline ends. The CDR3 contains 14 residues.

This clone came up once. In nucleotides, the CDR3 is TGTGCCAGCAGCTTGGTGGGACAGGGAGGGGGGCAAGATACGCAGTATTTT. Residues: CASSLVGQGGGQDTQYF. The chain combines TRBV5-6 with TRBJ2-3; TRBD1 agrees at 9 bases. From germline, CDR1 is SGHDT and CDR2 YYEEEE. V lost 0 bases, J lost 5 bases, and 10 bases stayed unmatched. The CDR3 contains 17 residues.

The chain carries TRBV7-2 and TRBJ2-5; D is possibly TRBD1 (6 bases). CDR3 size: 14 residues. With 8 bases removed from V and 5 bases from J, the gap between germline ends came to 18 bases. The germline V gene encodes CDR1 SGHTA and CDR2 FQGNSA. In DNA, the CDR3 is TGTGCCAGCTTACGAGCCAGGGGCAGCGAGACCCAGTACTTC. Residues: CASLRARGSETQYF.

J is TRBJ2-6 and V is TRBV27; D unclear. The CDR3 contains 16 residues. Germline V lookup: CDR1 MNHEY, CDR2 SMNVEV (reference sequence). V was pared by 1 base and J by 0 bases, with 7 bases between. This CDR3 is CASSLFRPSGANVLTF. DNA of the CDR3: TGTGCCAGCAGTTTATTTAGACCCTCTGGGGCCAACGTCCTGACTTTC.

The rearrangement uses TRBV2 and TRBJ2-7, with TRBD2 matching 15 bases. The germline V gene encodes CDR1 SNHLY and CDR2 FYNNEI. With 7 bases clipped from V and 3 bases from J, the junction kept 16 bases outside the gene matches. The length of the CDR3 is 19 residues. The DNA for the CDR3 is TGTGCCAGCAAGGTAAAGGGACTAGCGGGAGGTCGGTCGGACTACGAGCAGTACTTC. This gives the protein CASKVKGLAGGRSDYEQYF.